These T cell receptor beta chains were read from a single sample in a study of shared clonotypes between healthy human individuals. Assay: immunoSEQ multiplex PCR; the TCRdb copy retains only in-frame clones and omits some. The profile covers some 1 million clones, with roughly 80% appearing a single time and approximately 1.5% taken by the ten largest. The source material was memory CD4+ T cells sorted from blood. These receptor sequences come from a man aged 18 to 30 in good health. CDR3s include the opening cysteine and the closing phenylalanine or tryptophan. Fields, in order: J gene, V gene, clone size, D gene, CDR3 protein, CDR3 DNA. D genes are given only for firm matches. A clone size is listed for some rows: how often the clone was seen (once, few, many), or a class if it is expanded.

j_call: TRBJ2-4
v_call: TRBV15
clone_size: .
d_call: .
cdr3_aa: CATRDSGGNIQYF
cdr3_nt: TGTGCCACCAGGGACTCAGGGGGGAACATTCAGTACTTC

j_call: TRBJ1-6
v_call: TRBV5-4
clone_size: .
d_call: .
cdr3_aa: CASSLGPTDSPLHF
cdr3_nt: TGTGCCAGCAGCTTGGGACCAACCGATTCACCCCTCCACTTT

j_call: TRBJ2-7
v_call: TRBV18
clone_size: .
d_call: TRBD2
cdr3_aa: CASSPPLAGAYEQYF
cdr3_nt: TGTGCCAGCTCACCACCTCTAGCGGGAGCCTACGAGCAGTACTTC

j_call: TRBJ2-1
v_call: TRBV11-3
clone_size: once
d_call: TRBD1
cdr3_aa: CASSVKQGSYNEQFF
cdr3_nt: TGTGCCAGCAGCGTTAAACAGGGGTCCTACAATGAGCAGTTCTTC

j_call: TRBJ2-7
v_call: TRBV30
clone_size: .
d_call: .
cdr3_aa: CAGQGGSYEQYF
cdr3_nt: TGTGCCGGACAGGGAGGGTCCTACGAGCAGTACTTC

j_call: TRBJ2-3
v_call: TRBV19
clone_size: .
d_call: TRBD2
cdr3_aa: CASSIGKGGGTDTQYF
cdr3_nt: TGTGCCAGTAGTATAGGGAAGGGAGGGGGCACAGATACGCAGTATTTT

j_call: TRBJ1-1
v_call: TRBV19
clone_size: few
d_call: .
cdr3_aa: CASSSVLGTEAFF
cdr3_nt: TGTGCCAGTAGTTCCGTCCTCGGCACTGAAGCTTTCTTT

j_call: TRBJ2-2
v_call: TRBV5-1
clone_size: .
d_call: .
cdr3_aa: CASSLAIRGAGELFF
cdr3_nt: TGCGCCAGCAGCTTGGCTATCAGGGGAGCCGGGGAGCTGTTTTTT

j_call: TRBJ1-1
v_call: TRBV19
clone_size: .
d_call: .
cdr3_aa: CASSIGQFEAFF
cdr3_nt: TGTGCCAGTAGTATTGGACAGTTTGAAGCTTTCTTT

j_call: TRBJ2-2
v_call: TRBV7-2
clone_size: .
d_call: .
cdr3_aa: CASSYGTFDTGELFF
cdr3_nt: TGTGCCAGCAGCTACGGGACCTTCGACACCGGGGAGCTGTTTTTT

j_call: TRBJ2-7
v_call: TRBV2
clone_size: .
d_call: TRBD1
cdr3_aa: CASKQGVSYEQYF
cdr3_nt: TGTGCCAGCAAACAGGGGGTGTCCTACGAGCAGTACTTC

j_call: TRBJ1-1
v_call: TRBV5-1
clone_size: .
d_call: .
cdr3_aa: CASSPEGGLENTEAFF
cdr3_nt: TGCGCCAGCAGCCCCGAGGGGGGACTGGAGAACACTGAAGCTTTCTTT

j_call: TRBJ2-3
v_call: TRBV27
clone_size: few
d_call: TRBD1
cdr3_aa: CASSPRVVRGSITSTDTQYF
cdr3_nt: TGTGCCAGCAGTCCCCGGGTCGTCAGGGGGTCGATTACTAGCACAGATACGCAGTATTTT

j_call: TRBJ2-3
v_call: TRBV19
clone_size: .
d_call: .
cdr3_aa: CASSILGTSTDTQYF
cdr3_nt: TGTGCCAGTAGTATCCTCGGGACTAGCACAGATACGCAGTATTTT

j_call: TRBJ2-5
v_call: TRBV9
clone_size: few
d_call: TRBD1
cdr3_aa: CASSRQGWETQYF
cdr3_nt: TGTGCCAGCAGCAGACAGGGTTGGGAGACCCAGTACTTC

j_call: TRBJ2-5
v_call: TRBV7-2
clone_size: .
d_call: .
cdr3_aa: CASSLVRQKETQYF
cdr3_nt: TGTGCCAGCAGCTTAGTTCGGCAGAAAGAGACCCAGTACTTC

j_call: TRBJ2-5
v_call: TRBV5-4
clone_size: .
d_call: .
cdr3_aa: CASSEGRQETQYF
cdr3_nt: TGTGCCAGCAGCGAGGGGCGACAAGAGACCCAGTACTTC

j_call: TRBJ1-4
v_call: TRBV20-1
clone_size: .
d_call: .
cdr3_aa: CSARPVEKLFF
cdr3_nt: TGCAGTGCTAGACCGGTCGAAAAACTGTTTTTT

j_call: TRBJ1-1
v_call: TRBV19
clone_size: .
d_call: TRBD1
cdr3_aa: CASSTGTGGMNTEAFF
cdr3_nt: TGTGCCAGTAGTACCGGGACAGGGGGCATGAACACTGAAGCTTTCTTT

j_call: TRBJ2-2
v_call: TRBV6-1
clone_size: few
d_call: .
cdr3_aa: CASTRITSTGELFF
cdr3_nt: TGTGCCAGCACTCGAATCACGAGCACCGGGGAGCTGTTTTTT

j_call: TRBJ1-2
v_call: TRBV5-1
clone_size: .
d_call: TRBD1
cdr3_aa: CASSPGGTAFYGYTF
cdr3_nt: TGCGCCAGCAGTCCAGGGGGCACGGCCTTTTATGGCTACACCTTC

j_call: TRBJ2-7
v_call: TRBV10-3
clone_size: once
d_call: .
cdr3_aa: CAISESGVLEDEQYF
cdr3_nt: TGTGCCATCAGTGAGTCCGGGGTACTAGAGGACGAGCAGTACTTC

j_call: TRBJ2-3
v_call: TRBV7-6
clone_size: many
d_call: TRBD2
cdr3_aa: CASSPGTKNTQYF
cdr3_nt: TGTGCCAGCAGCCCCGGGACTAAAAATACGCAGTATTTT

j_call: TRBJ2-7
v_call: TRBV19
clone_size: .
d_call: TRBD2
cdr3_aa: CASSIDGASGSYEQYF
cdr3_nt: TGTGCCAGTAGTATAGATGGGGCTAGCGGATCCTACGAGCAGTACTTC

j_call: TRBJ1-4
v_call: TRBV7-2
clone_size: .
d_call: .
cdr3_aa: CASSLGGASNEKLFF
cdr3_nt: TGTGCCAGCAGCTTAGGCGGGGCCTCTAATGAAAAACTGTTTTTT

j_call: TRBJ1-1
v_call: TRBV10-3
clone_size: .
d_call: .
cdr3_aa: CAISEGEGEAFF
cdr3_nt: TGTGCCATCAGTGAAGGGGAAGGTGAAGCTTTCTTT

j_call: TRBJ1-2
v_call: TRBV27
clone_size: once
d_call: .
cdr3_aa: CASSLFMQPTTYGYTF
cdr3_nt: TGTGCCAGCAGTTTATTCATGCAGCCGACTACTTATGGCTACACCTTC

j_call: TRBJ2-2
v_call: TRBV11-3
clone_size: .
d_call: TRBD1
cdr3_aa: CASSFGTGGGGELFF
cdr3_nt: TGTGCCAGCAGCTTCGGGACAGGGGGCGGCGGGGAGCTGTTTTTT

j_call: TRBJ2-5
v_call: TRBV7-2
clone_size: .
d_call: TRBD2
cdr3_aa: CASSLSGRAYETQYF
cdr3_nt: TGTGCCAGCAGCCTTAGCGGGAGGGCATATGAGACCCAGTACTTC

j_call: TRBJ1-5
v_call: TRBV5-1
clone_size: .
d_call: .
cdr3_aa: CASSLTPNQPQHF
cdr3_nt: TGCGCCAGCAGCTTGACCCCCAATCAGCCCCAGCATTTT

j_call: TRBJ1-4
v_call: TRBV19
clone_size: .
d_call: .
cdr3_aa: CASSMGQRGEKLFF
cdr3_nt: TGTGCCAGTAGTATGGGTCAAAGGGGCGAAAAACTGTTTTTT

j_call: TRBJ2-1
v_call: TRBV15
clone_size: .
d_call: .
cdr3_aa: CATERTAGGEQFF
cdr3_nt: TGTGCCACCGAAAGGACAGCGGGTGGTGAGCAGTTCTTC

j_call: TRBJ2-7
v_call: TRBV29-1
clone_size: .
d_call: .
cdr3_aa: CSVSSGYEQYF
cdr3_nt: TGCAGCGTGTCGTCTGGCTACGAGCAGTACTTC

j_call: TRBJ2-7
v_call: TRBV18
clone_size: few
d_call: .
cdr3_aa: CASSRSDSREQYF
cdr3_nt: TGTGCCAGCTCACGTAGCGACTCACGCGAGCAGTACTTC

j_call: TRBJ2-3
v_call: TRBV7-6
clone_size: .
d_call: .
cdr3_aa: CASSVRGQLTDTQYF
cdr3_nt: TGTGCCAGCAGCGTAAGAGGGCAGCTCACAGATACGCAGTATTTT

j_call: TRBJ2-3
v_call: TRBV29-1
clone_size: .
d_call: .
cdr3_aa: CSVALTSTDTQYF
cdr3_nt: TGCAGCGTTGCTTTAACTAGCACAGATACGCAGTATTTT

j_call: TRBJ2-3
v_call: TRBV9
clone_size: .
d_call: TRBD2
cdr3_aa: CASSPGLAGGATDTQYF
cdr3_nt: TGTGCCAGCAGCCCGGGACTAGCGGGGGGGGCAACAGATACGCAGTATTTT

j_call: TRBJ2-1
v_call: TRBV7-9
clone_size: .
d_call: TRBD2
cdr3_aa: CASSFTSGRASEQFF
cdr3_nt: TGTGCCAGCAGCTTTACTAGCGGGAGGGCCAGTGAGCAGTTCTTC

j_call: TRBJ1-6
v_call: TRBV9
clone_size: .
d_call: .
cdr3_aa: CASSVDVDSPLHF
cdr3_nt: TGTGCCAGCAGCGTAGATGTGGATTCACCCCTCCACTTT

j_call: TRBJ1-6
v_call: TRBV10-3
clone_size: .
d_call: TRBD1
cdr3_aa: CAISDGQGADSPLHF
cdr3_nt: TGTGCCATCAGTGACGGACAGGGGGCTGATTCACCCCTCCACTTT

j_call: TRBJ2-2
v_call: TRBV25-1
clone_size: once
d_call: .
cdr3_aa: CASSPDSRELFF
cdr3_nt: TGTGCCAGCAGCCCCGACTCCCGGGAGCTGTTTTTT

j_call: TRBJ2-3
v_call: TRBV18
clone_size: .
d_call: .
cdr3_aa: CASSPQAGVSTDTQYF
cdr3_nt: TGTGCCAGCTCACCACAGGCAGGGGTTAGCACAGATACGCAGTATTTT

j_call: TRBJ1-6
v_call: TRBV5-1
clone_size: .
d_call: .
cdr3_aa: CASSRSGDTNSPLHF
cdr3_nt: TGCGCCAGCAGCCGGTCGGGGGACACTAATTCACCCCTCCACTTT

j_call: TRBJ1-5
v_call: TRBV28
clone_size: .
d_call: TRBD1
cdr3_aa: CASSLITGALSNQPQHF
cdr3_nt: TGTGCCAGCAGTCTTATCACAGGGGCGCTTAGCAATCAGCCCCAGCATTTT

j_call: TRBJ2-1
v_call: TRBV25-1
clone_size: .
d_call: .
cdr3_aa: CASRGTGIGNEQFF
cdr3_nt: TGTGCCAGCAGGGGGACGGGTATCGGGAATGAGCAGTTCTTC

j_call: TRBJ2-7
v_call: TRBV30
clone_size: .
d_call: .
cdr3_aa: CAWSVTRGEQYF
cdr3_nt: TGTGCCTGGAGTGTAACTCGGGGCGAGCAGTACTTC

j_call: TRBJ2-2
v_call: TRBV4-1
clone_size: .
d_call: TRBD1
cdr3_aa: CASSQTTGANTGELFF
cdr3_nt: TGCGCCAGCAGCCAAACGACAGGGGCAAACACCGGGGAGCTGTTTTTT

j_call: TRBJ1-1
v_call: TRBV16
clone_size: .
d_call: .
cdr3_aa: CASSQLRGTEAFF
cdr3_nt: TGTGCCAGCAGCCAATTAAGGGGCACTGAAGCTTTCTTT